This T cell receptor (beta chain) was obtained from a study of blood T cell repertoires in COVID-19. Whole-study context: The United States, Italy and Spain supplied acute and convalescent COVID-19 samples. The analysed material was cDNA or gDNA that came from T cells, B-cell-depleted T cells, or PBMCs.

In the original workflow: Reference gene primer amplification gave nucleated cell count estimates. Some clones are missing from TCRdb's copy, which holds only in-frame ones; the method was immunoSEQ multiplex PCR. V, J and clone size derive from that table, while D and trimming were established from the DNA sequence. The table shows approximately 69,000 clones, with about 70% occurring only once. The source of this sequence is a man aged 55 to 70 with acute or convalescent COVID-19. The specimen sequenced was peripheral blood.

The CDR3 here is CASSTKVRDFNEQFF. The DNA of the CDR3 is TGTGCCAGCAGTACTAAGGTCCGGGACTTCAATGAGCAGTTCTTC. J is TRBJ2-1 and V is TRBV27; D perhaps matches TRBD2 (6 bases). Deletions cut 5 bases from V and 6 bases from J, with 17 bases between. This CDR3 is 15 amino acids long. Looked up from germline, CDR1 is MNHEY and CDR2 is SMNVEV (reference sequence).